Listed below are T cell receptor beta chains from one sample, sequenced in a study of blood T cell repertoires in COVID-19. TCRdb keeps only in-frame clones here, not all; method: immunoSEQ multiplex PCR. This table has roughly 54,000 clones, more than 70% appearing once. The sequencing sample was made of peripheral blood. The source is an older woman with acute or convalescent COVID-19. CDR3s include the opening cysteine and the closing phenylalanine or tryptophan. A D gene is named only where the DNA matches it firmly. Size values are once, few and many counts, or a class for expanded clones, and some rows have none.

d_call	v_call	j_call	clone_size	cdr3_nt	cdr3_aa
-	TRBV6-6	TRBJ2-7	-	TGTGCCAGCACCCGAGGGGGAACCTACGAGCAGTACTTC	CASTRGGTYEQYF
-	TRBV3-1/TRBV3-2	TRBJ2-3	-	TGTGCCAGCAGCCAAGTCCGGTCTAGCACAGATACGCAGTATTTT	CASSQVRSSTDTQYF
-	TRBV27	TRBJ1-1	once	TGTGCCAGCAGTTTAAACACGAACACTGAAGCTTTCTTT	CASSLNTNTEAFF
TRBD1	TRBV19	TRBJ1-2	-	TGTGCCAGTAGTTCACCAGGGGGCCCTTATGGCTACACCTTC	CASSSPGGPYGYTF
TRBD1	TRBV6-5	TRBJ2-5	-	TGTGCCAGCAGTTTTACAGGGGGCGCGGAGACCCAGTACTTC	CASSFTGGAETQYF
TRBD2	TRBV3-1/TRBV3-2	TRBJ2-1	-	TGTGCCAGCAGCCAAGCAAAAGCGGGGATAAGCTCCTACAATGAGCAGTTCTTC	CASSQAKAGISSYNEQFF
TRBD2	TRBV2	TRBJ2-2	-	TGTGCCAGCAGTGAGGTTGCGGGGGTGAACACCGGGGAGCTGTTTTTT	CASSEVAGVNTGELFF
-	TRBV5-6	TRBJ1-1	-	TGTGCCAGCAGCCAGAAGAACACTGAAGCTTTCTTT	CASSQKNTEAFF
-	TRBV19	TRBJ2-5	-	TGTGCCAGTAGTCGGGGCCAAGAGACCCAGTACTTC	CASSRGQETQYF
TRBD1	TRBV27	TRBJ2-7	-	TGTGCCAGCAGTTTAGGATCGGGACAGGGTTCTTCCTACGAGCAGTACTTC	CASSLGSGQGSSYEQYF
-	TRBV14	TRBJ1-1	-	TGTGCCAGCAGCCAAGCGGGGATTGAAGCTTTCTTT	CASSQAGIEAFF
TRBD1	TRBV6-5	TRBJ2-5	-	TGTGCCAGCAGCCATGACAGGGTTCGAGAGACCCAGTACTTC	CASSHDRVRETQYF
TRBD2	TRBV4-2	TRBJ2-7	-	TGTGCCAGCAGCCAGGGACTAGCGGACTACGAGCAGTACTTC	CASSQGLADYEQYF
TRBD1	TRBV14	TRBJ1-1	-	TGTGCCAGCAGCCCCCGGGACAGGGCGTTTTGGAACACTGAAGCTTTCTTT	CASSPRDRAFWNTEAFF
TRBD1	TRBV28	TRBJ1-2	-	TGTGCCAGCAGTTTACGACAGGGTTATGGCTACACCTTC	CASSLRQGYGYTF
TRBD1	TRBV27	TRBJ1-4	once	TGTGCCAGCAGTCCTCCGTCGACAGGGGTAGGTGAAAAACTGTTTTTT	CASSPPSTGVGEKLFF
-	TRBV3-1/TRBV3-2	TRBJ1-2	few	TGTGCCAGCAGCCCCCTAAGTCGGGGGGTGGATAATGGCTACACCTTC	CASSPLSRGVDNGYTF
TRBD1	TRBV5-4	TRBJ2-2	once	TGTGCCAGCGGAGACAGGGCAGCGAACACCGGGGAGCTGTTTTTT	CASGDRAANTGELFF
-	TRBV30	TRBJ2-2	-	TGTGCCTCGCGGGACAGTGGGTTCGGGGAGCTGTTTTTT	CASRDSGFGELFF
-	TRBV4-1	TRBJ1-3	-	TGCGCCAGCAGCCAAGCGGGAAACACCATATATTTT	CASSQAGNTIYF
-	TRBV28	TRBJ1-2	-	TGTGCCAGCCTTAAAGAAGGTAGGGCAGGGGCTGGCTACACCTTC	CASLKEGRAGAGYTF
-	TRBV7-8	TRBJ2-4	-	TGTGCCAGCAGCTTAAACCGAAACAGAGATGCGACGGCCAAAAACATTCAGTACTTC	CASSLNRNRDATAKNIQYF
TRBD2	TRBV3-1/TRBV3-2	TRBJ2-1	few	TGTGCCAGCAGCCTATCCGGGACTAGGAACTCTGATGAGCAGTTCTTC	CASSLSGTRNSDEQFF
-	TRBV9	TRBJ1-5	-	TGTGCCAGCAGCGCCTCTTCGTCGAGCAATCAGCCCCAGCATTTT	CASSASSSSNQPQHF
TRBD1	TRBV3-1/TRBV3-2	TRBJ1-1	-	TGTGCCAGCAGCCCTCGGACAGGGGGCATAGCTTTCTTT	CASSPRTGGIAFF
-	TRBV7-9	TRBJ1-1	-	TGTGCCAGCAGCTTAGCCGGGACTTCGAACACTGAAGCTTTCTTT	CASSLAGTSNTEAFF
-	TRBV6-1	TRBJ1-2	-	TGTGCCAGCAGTGCGGTCTCTCGTTACCCTGAGGGGAGGAATGGCTACACCTTC	CASSAVSRYPEGRNGYTF
TRBD1	TRBV28	TRBJ2-7	-	TGTGCCAGCAGTTTAGGGACAGACTACGAGCAGTACTTC	CASSLGTDYEQYF
-	TRBV5-1	TRBJ2-2	-	TGCGCCAGCAGCTTGGGGGGCCAGCAGGGTGGCACCGGGGAGCTGTTTTTT	CASSLGGQQGGTGELFF
-	TRBV5-6	TRBJ2-7	few	TGTGCCAGCAGCGCCTCGGGAGTAAGATACGAGCAGTACTTC	CASSASGVRYEQYF
-	TRBV5-1	TRBJ1-1	-	TGCGCCAGCAGCGTTTTAGCCCGAGACACTGAAGCTTTCTTT	CASSVLARDTEAFF
TRBD1	TRBV24-1	TRBJ2-5	few	TGTGCCACCAGTGAAGGGGGCTGGGAGACCCAGTACTTC	CATSEGGWETQYF
TRBD1	TRBV29-1	TRBJ1-3	-	TGCAGCGCAAGCGCGGGACAGTTCCACTCTGGAAACACCATATATTTT	CSASAGQFHSGNTIYF
-	TRBV2	TRBJ2-5	once	TGTGCCAGCAGTGTTAAAGAGACCCAGTACTTC	CASSVKETQYF
TRBD1	TRBV9	TRBJ2-1	-	TGTGCCAGCAGCGTAGAAGGGACAGCAAGCAATGAGCAGTTCTTC	CASSVEGTASNEQFF
TRBD2	TRBV19	TRBJ2-7	-	TGTGCCACCCAAGCGGGGGGCTTGGCCTACGAGCAGTACTTC	CATQAGGLAYEQYF
-	TRBV6-6	TRBJ2-3	-	TGTGCCAGCACCCGGTTGGGCAGAGACACAGATACGCAGTATTTT	CASTRLGRDTDTQYF
-	TRBV12-3/TRBV12-4	TRBJ2-5	-	TGTGCCAGCAGTTTGCGGGAAAGTGAGACCCAGTACTTC	CASSLRESETQYF
-	TRBV3-1/TRBV3-2	TRBJ1-1	few	TGTGCCAGCAGCCAAGAACAGGTGAACACTGAAGCTTTCTTT	CASSQEQVNTEAFF
-	TRBV25-1	TRBJ1-1	-	TGTGCCAGCAGCAGACACTCGAACACTGAAGCTTTCTTT	CASSRHSNTEAFF
TRBD1	TRBV4-1	TRBJ2-2	medium-sized	TGCGCCAGCAGCCAAGGGGCCGGGACAGGGAACACCGGGGAGCTGTTTTTT	CASSQGAGTGNTGELFF
-	TRBV7-2	TRBJ1-2	-	TGTGCCAGCAGCCAAGGGGGAGGCTACACCTTC	CASSQGGGYTF
TRBD2	TRBV10-1	TRBJ2-1	-	TGCGCCAGCAGCCGGGGACTAGCGGGAGGTGGCTCCTACAATGAGCAGTTCTTC	CASSRGLAGGGSYNEQFF
-	TRBV27	TRBJ1-4	-	TGTGCCAGCAGTTTCCTGAGCGGGCATAATGAAAAACTGTTTTTT	CASSFLSGHNEKLFF
TRBD2	TRBV28	TRBJ2-1	-	TGTGCCAGCAGCGGGATTAGCGGGAGGGCTACTGTGTTTGCCTACAATGAGCAGTTCTTC	CASSGISGRATVFAYNEQFF
TRBD1	TRBV29-1	TRBJ2-2	few	TGCAGCGTCGACAGGGGGAATGGCGGGGAGCTGTTTTTT	CSVDRGNGGELFF
-	TRBV10-3	TRBJ2-7	once	TGTGCCACAGATATCGAGCAGTACTTC	CATDIEQYF
-	TRBV21-1	TRBJ1-5	-	TGTGCCAGCACCTTACCTCTACCGGGACAGGGGGAGCATCAGCCCCAGCATTTT	CASTLPLPGQGEHQPQHF
-	TRBV27	TRBJ2-3	-	TGTGCCAGCAGTTTGGCTAGGACAGATACGCAGTATTTT	CASSLARTDTQYF
TRBD2	TRBV13	TRBJ2-7	-	TGTGCCAGCAGCTCTTTAGCGGGAGGGCGGGGCGAGCAGTACTTC	CASSSLAGGRGEQYF
-	TRBV2	TRBJ1-1	-	TGTGCCAGCATCAGGGGCCGGAACACTGAAGCTTTCTTT	CASIRGRNTEAFF
-	TRBV6-6	TRBJ1-6	-	TGTGCCAGCAATTTGGGGGGGGGAGGTAATTCACCCCTCCACTTT	CASNLGGGGNSPLHF